The T cell receptor beta chain described here comes from a study of shared clonotypes between healthy human individuals. Study information: Researchers drew samples from a couple of women and a few men aged 18 to 49.

CDR3 length equals 14 residues. From germline, CDR1 is SGHVS and CDR2 FNYEAQ. V was trimmed by 5 bases and J by 3 bases, leaving 11 bases between them. Several immunoSEQ plates held equal portions of the genomic DNA taken from each subset. In the authors' workflow: Quality scores were absent from the junction-only immunoSEQ sequences, so filtering differed. The data were produced by immunoSEQ multiplex PCR, yet TCRdb's version contains in-frame clones alone and is incomplete. V and J calls and clone size follow that table, whereas D and trimming were derived from the DNA. The sample carries about 480,000 clones, more than 65% recorded once. Genomic DNA, for the unsorted samples, came from tens of millions of PBMCs.

The V and J genes are TRBV7-6 and TRBJ1-3, with a possible D match to TRBD1 (5 bases). The sequenced material came from PBMCs. This TCR was recovered from a woman in her 40s in good health. Some clones in this sample may be carry-over from other donors' samples. In DNA, the CDR3 is TGTGCCAGCAGCCGTACAGGCCTTGGAAACACCATATATTTT. This gives the protein CASSRTGLGNTIYF. Drawing the rest from reference TRBV7-6 and TRBJ1-3, the complete variable domain is GAGVSQSPRYKVTKRGQDVALRCDPISGHVSLYWYRQALGQGPEFLTYFNYEAQQDKSGLPNDRFSAERPEGSISTLTIQRTEQRDSAMYRCASSRTGLGNTIYFGEGSWLTVV.